This T cell receptor (beta chain) is from a study of graft-versus-host responses after intestinal transplantation. Profiling relied on immunoSEQ multiplex PCR, and the TCRdb table lists in-frame clones only, not all of them. In the table there are over 55,000 clones, under 90% of which are singletons. Details on this clone: Antigen specificity is unknown.

This CDR3 has 16 amino acids. The J segment lost 1 base and the V segment lost 3 bases, leaving 8 bases of the junction unmatched. The germline V gene encodes CDR1 LGHNA and CDR2 YNFKEQ. The sequenced sample was unstimulated CD4+ T cells sorted from spleen or lymph node cells, obtained before transplant. The sequence derives from a human donor who was the organ donor for an intestinal transplant. The rearrangement links TRBV4-2 to TRBJ1-1, with 7 bases identical to TRBD1. CDR3 loop: CASSHGQAGGNTEAFF. CDR3 nucleotides: TGTGCCAGCAGCCATGGACAGGCTGGGGGGAACACTGAAGCTTTCTTT.